This T cell receptor (beta chain) was obtained from a study of vaccination and CD4 T cells after COVID-19 (dated by TCRdb to between 2021 and 2024). In the study overall: Convalescent patients had a positive SARS-CoV-2 result on nasal swab PCR, and of these patients, some ten had mild disease and one had severe disease. In control cultures, a CEFX viral epitope pool was used as positive control, an HIV-1 Nef peptide pool was used as negative control, or no peptide was added. Overlapping spike peptide pools from SARS-CoV-2 and from the common cold coronaviruses HCoV-NL63, HCoV-OC43 and HCoV-229E were used as culture stimuli. In around nine COVID-19 convalescent patients and a handful of infection-naive healthy vaccine recipients, the spike-specific CD4+ TCR repertoire before mRNA vaccination was compared with the repertoire after mRNA vaccination. Post-COVID blood samples from convalescent patients were collected a median of roughly 100 days after diagnosis, with a range of 35 to 161 days. The convalescent cohort included six males and four females, with two Hispanic individuals, seven Caucasians, two Asians and one multiracial person. Two doses of either the Pfizer-BioNTech BNT162b2 vaccine (n=8) or the Moderna mRNA-1273 vaccine (n=2) were administered to participants. Post-vaccine blood samples were taken a median of roughly 75 days after the second vaccine dose, with a range of roughly 13 to 250 days. Findings and caveats that apply to the study as a whole: Although the median number of SARS-CoV-2-reactive clonotypes went up from roughly 22 after infection to around 40 after vaccination, the increase was not significant. Nearly all vaccine-specific clones in convalescent patients (304 of 307) were mono-reactive for SARS-CoV-2 spike rather than cross-reactive with common cold coronaviruses. The study included relatively few convalescent patients and did not analyze early timepoints after natural infection. Among the post-vaccine SARS-CoV-2-reactive clones in convalescent patients, a median about 89% showed up only after vaccination, which suggests vaccine-specific priming.

This clonotype came up a few times. Its binding antigen is unknown. No base quality information exists; no much larger clone differs at one position. V ends up 2 bases short and J 4 bases short, with an unmatched junction base count of 6. CDR1 is given as MNHEY and CDR2 as SVGAGI, both from the germline V gene. The CDR3 runs 16 residues from the cysteine to the phenylalanine. CDR3 DNA is the only sequence kept; it has 48 bases, read in frame from the first base. This specimen's treatment or condition label, interpreted: roughly nine-day PBMC culture with coronavirus spike peptide pools or control peptides (ViraFEST assay). The study used the ViraFEST assay, which expanded antigen-specific T cells with peptide pools and then identified expanded clonotypes by TCR sequencing. The positive SARS-CoV-2 PCR tests of the convalescent patients were dated from March to December 2020, before the Alpha, Beta and Delta variants emerged in the United States. Each well held around 2 million PBMCs cultured with around 10 ug/ml peptide pools in IMDM containing 5% human AB serum and around 10 IU/ml IL-2. Half of the culture medium was replaced with fresh IL-2-containing medium on days 3 and 7. After 10 to 11 days of culture, CD4+ T cells were isolated by negative selection with the EasySep CD4+ T cell isolation kit. Ficoll-Paque Plus gradient centrifugation was used to isolate PBMCs from whole blood, and the isolated PBMCs were then either used fresh or cryopreserved at -140C. Each culture condition was generally run in triplicate wells.

The method behind the library was PCR. DNA from cultured CD4+ T cells underwent TCR sequencing with the Oncomine TCR Beta short-read assay at the Johns Hopkins FTIC core. The QIAamp micro DNA kit was used to extract genomic DNA from the cultured CD4+ T cells. Oncomine TCR Beta libraries from cultured CD4+ T cells were pooled with unique dual indexes and sequenced on an Illumina iSeq 100. The authors processed their data as follows. Non-productive sequences were removed, and CDR3s that did not start with C, did not end with F or W, or were shorter than 7 amino acids were discarded. The MANAFEST web application was used to identify antigen-specific clonotypes by comparing peptide-stimulated wells against reference wells and other culture wells. For a clone to be called positive, the clone needed an FDR below 0.05, an odds ratio above 5, and a productive frequency above 0.1% in at least two of three replicate wells. Cross-reactive clonotypes were defined as significantly expanded in both SARS-CoV-2 spike wells and at least one common cold coronavirus spike condition. CDR3 homology was assessed with Levenshtein distances (stringdist) and unrooted phylogenetic trees (ape) in R version 3.6.1. The public reads were run again by TCRdb, first through fastp at Q25 and then through MiXCR, and only productive beta chains were kept. Entries that share a CDR3 protein sequence are merged under the most common genes and DNA. The V and J calls here are based on TCRdb, not the publication. The sample contains 15,000 to 20,000 distinct CDR3 sequences, around 44% of them found a single time. In total, the top ten clones hold about 27% of the sample.

The rearranged chain carries TRBV6-5 and TRBJ2-3; 10 bases in the middle match TRBD2. The specimen comprised CD4+ T cells from blood, cultured in vitro, sampled before SARS-CoV-2 vaccination. The clonotype originates from a human donor who had recovered from COVID-19. The CDR3 in this case is CASSYALAGVADTQYF. The bases are TGTGCCAGCAGTTACGCCCTAGCGGGAGTGGCAGATACGCAGTATTTT.